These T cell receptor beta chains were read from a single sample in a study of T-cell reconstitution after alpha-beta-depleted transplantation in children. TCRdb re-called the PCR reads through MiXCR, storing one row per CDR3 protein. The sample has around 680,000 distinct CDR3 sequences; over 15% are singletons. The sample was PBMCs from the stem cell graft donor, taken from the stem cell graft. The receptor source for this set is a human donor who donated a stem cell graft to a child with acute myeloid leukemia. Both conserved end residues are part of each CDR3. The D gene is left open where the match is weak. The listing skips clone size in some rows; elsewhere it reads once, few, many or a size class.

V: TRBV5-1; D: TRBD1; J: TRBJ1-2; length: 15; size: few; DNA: TGCGCCAGCAGCTTGTTTGCAGGGGGCGAATATGGCTACACCTTC; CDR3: CASSLFAGGEYGYTF
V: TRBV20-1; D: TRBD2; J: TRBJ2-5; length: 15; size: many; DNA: TGCAGTGCCCGTGGGGGGGGGTTTCCCCAAGAGACCCAGTACTTC; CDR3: CSARGGGFPQETQYF
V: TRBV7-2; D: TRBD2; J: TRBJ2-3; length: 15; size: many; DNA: TGTGCCAGCAGCTTCGCGGCTAGCGGGGGAGATACGCAGTATTTT; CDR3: CASSFAASGGDTQYF
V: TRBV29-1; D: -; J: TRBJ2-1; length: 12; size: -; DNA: TGCAGCGCCTCCCTGTCCCTCAATGAGCAGTTCTTC; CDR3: CSASLSLNEQFF
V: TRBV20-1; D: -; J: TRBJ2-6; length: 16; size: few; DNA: TGCAGTGCTAGGGGTTCGAGTTCATCTGGGGCCAACGTCCTGACTTTC; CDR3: CSARGSSSSGANVLTF
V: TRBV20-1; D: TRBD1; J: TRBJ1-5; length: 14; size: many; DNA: TGCAGTGCTGAACGGACAGGGGGCGGTCAGCCCCAGCATTTT; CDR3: CSAERTGGGQPQHF
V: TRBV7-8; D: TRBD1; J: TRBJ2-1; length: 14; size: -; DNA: TGTGCCAGCAGCCCCGGGACAGGGGTTAATGAGCAGTTCTTC; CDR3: CASSPGTGVNEQFF
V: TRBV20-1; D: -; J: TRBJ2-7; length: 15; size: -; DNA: TGCAGTGCTAGAGATGAGGGGGGCCCTACCTACGAGCAGTACTTC; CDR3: CSARDEGGPTYEQYF
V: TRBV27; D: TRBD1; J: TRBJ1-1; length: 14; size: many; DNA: TGTGCCAGCAGTTGGACAGGGGGGAACACTGAAGCTTTCTTT; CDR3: CASSWTGGNTEAFF
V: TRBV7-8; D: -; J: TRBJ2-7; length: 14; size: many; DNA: TGTGCCAGCAGCCAAGAAGGGACTTTGTACGAGCAGTACTTC; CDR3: CASSQEGTLYEQYF
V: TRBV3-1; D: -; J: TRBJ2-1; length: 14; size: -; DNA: TGTGCCAGCAGAGGGGGTTCCAAAAACAATGAGCAGTTCTTC; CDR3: CASRGGSKNNEQFF
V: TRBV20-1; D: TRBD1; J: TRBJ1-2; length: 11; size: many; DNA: TGCAGTGCTCGACAGGGGCATGGCTACACCTTC; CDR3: CSARQGHGYTF
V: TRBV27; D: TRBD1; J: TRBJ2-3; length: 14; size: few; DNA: TGTGCCAGCAGGCCGGGACAGCACACAGATACGCAGTATTTT; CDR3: CASRPGQHTDTQYF
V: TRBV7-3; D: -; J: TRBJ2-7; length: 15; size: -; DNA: TGTGCCAGCAGCTTAGCCCCCGGGACACCTTACGAGCAGTACTTC; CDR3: CASSLAPGTPYEQYF
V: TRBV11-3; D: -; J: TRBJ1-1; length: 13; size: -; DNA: TGTGCCAGTGTAAGCAGGGAGAACACTGAAGCTTTCTTT; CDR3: CASVSRENTEAFF
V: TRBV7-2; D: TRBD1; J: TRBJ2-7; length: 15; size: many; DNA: TGTGCCAGCAGCTCGGGACAGGGGTTTCCCTACGAGCAGTACTTC; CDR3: CASSSGQGFPYEQYF
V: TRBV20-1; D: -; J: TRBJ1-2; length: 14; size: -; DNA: TGCAGTGCTAGAGACAGGGTCGGCGGCTATGGCTACACCTTC; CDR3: CSARDRVGGYGYTF
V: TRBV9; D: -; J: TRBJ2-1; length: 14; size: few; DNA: TGTGCCAGCAGCGGCGGTACGGGTTTTAATGAGCAGTTCTTC; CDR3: CASSGGTGFNEQFF
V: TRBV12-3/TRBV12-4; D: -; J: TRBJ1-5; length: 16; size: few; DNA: TGTGCCAGCAGCCAAAGGGTCAAGCCCGAAGTGCAGCCCCAGCATTTT; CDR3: CASSQRVKPEVQPQHF
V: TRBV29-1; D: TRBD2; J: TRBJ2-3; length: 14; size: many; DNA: TGCAGCGTTGGGACTAGCGGGGGTGGTGATACGCAGTATTTT; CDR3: CSVGTSGGGDTQYF
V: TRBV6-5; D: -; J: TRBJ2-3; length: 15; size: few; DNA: TGTGCCAGCAGTTACTCCCAGGGGCCCGGTTATACGCAGTATTTT; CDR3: CASSYSQGPGYTQYF
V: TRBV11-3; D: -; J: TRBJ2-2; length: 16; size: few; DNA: TGTGCCAGCAGCTTAATGGGGGGCACGAACACCGGGGAGCTGTTTTTT; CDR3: CASSLMGGTNTGELFF
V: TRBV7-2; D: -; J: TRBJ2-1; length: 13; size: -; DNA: TGTGCCAGCAGCTCCGGGCCGTCTGGGGAGCAGTTCTTC; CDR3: CASSSGPSGEQFF
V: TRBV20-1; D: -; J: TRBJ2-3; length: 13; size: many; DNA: TGCAGTGCCGTTGGGGATAGCACAGATACGCAGTATTTT; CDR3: CSAVGDSTDTQYF
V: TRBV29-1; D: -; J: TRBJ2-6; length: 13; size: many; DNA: TGCAGCGCCGGTGTCGCTGGGGCCAACGTCCTGACTTTC; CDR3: CSAGVAGANVLTF
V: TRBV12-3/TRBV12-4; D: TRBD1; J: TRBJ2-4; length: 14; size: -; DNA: TGTGCCAGCAGTCAACAGGGGGTTGGAAACATTCAGTACTTC; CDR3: CASSQQGVGNIQYF
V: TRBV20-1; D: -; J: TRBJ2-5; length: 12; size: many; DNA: TGCAGTGGCCGGGGAAGCCAAGAGACCCAGTACTTC; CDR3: CSGRGSQETQYF
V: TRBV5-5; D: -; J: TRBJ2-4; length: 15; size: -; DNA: TGTGCCAGCAGCTTGGAAGGGATGGGCAAAAACATTCAGTACTTC; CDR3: CASSLEGMGKNIQYF
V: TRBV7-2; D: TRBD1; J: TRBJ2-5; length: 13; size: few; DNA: TGTGCCAGCAGAACAGGGGTGTCAGAGACCCAGTACTTC; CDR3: CASRTGVSETQYF
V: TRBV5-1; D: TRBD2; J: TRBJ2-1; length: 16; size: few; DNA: TGCGCCAGCAGTCATACTAGCGGGGGGACACACAATGAGCAGTTCTTC; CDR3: CASSHTSGGTHNEQFF
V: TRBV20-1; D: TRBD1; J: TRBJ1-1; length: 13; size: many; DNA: TGCAGTGCTAGAGATTCGGACAGGGGAACAGCTTTCTTT; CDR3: CSARDSDRGTAFF
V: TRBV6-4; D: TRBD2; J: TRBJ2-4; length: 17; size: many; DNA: TGTGCCAGCAGTGAATTTTTCGGCGGGGGGGGCAAAAACATTCAGTACTTC; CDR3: CASSEFFGGGGKNIQYF
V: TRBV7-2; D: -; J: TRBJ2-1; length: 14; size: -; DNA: TGTGCCAGCAGCTTAGAGGGGCAGGGGTGGGGCGAGTTCTTC; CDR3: CASSLEGQGWGEFF
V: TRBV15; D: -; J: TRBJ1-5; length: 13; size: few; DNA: TGTGCCACCAGGGAGGGATACAATCAGCCCCAGCATTTT; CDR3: CATREGYNQPQHF
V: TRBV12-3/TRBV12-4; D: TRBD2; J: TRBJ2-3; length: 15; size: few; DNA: TGTGCCAGCAGAACCGGGACTAGCGGCACAGATACGCAGTATTTT; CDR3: CASRTGTSGTDTQYF
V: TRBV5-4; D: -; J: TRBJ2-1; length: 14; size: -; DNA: TGTGCCAGCAGCCCTGGCGTGGGGTACAATGAGCAGTTCTTC; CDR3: CASSPGVGYNEQFF
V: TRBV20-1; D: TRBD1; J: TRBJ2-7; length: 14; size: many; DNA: TGCAGTGCTAGTAGGGGACAGGGGGCTTTGGAGCAGTACTTC; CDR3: CSASRGQGALEQYF
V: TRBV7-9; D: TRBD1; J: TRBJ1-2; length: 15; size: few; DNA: TGTGCCAGCAGCTCATGGGACAGCGGGACCTATGGCTACACCTTC; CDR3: CASSSWDSGTYGYTF
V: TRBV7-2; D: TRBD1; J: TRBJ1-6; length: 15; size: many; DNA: TGTGCCAGCAGCCACCCGGGACAGTTAAATTCACCCCTCCACTTT; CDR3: CASSHPGQLNSPLHF
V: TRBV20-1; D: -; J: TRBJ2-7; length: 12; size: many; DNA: TGCAGTGCCGTCGGGGGAACCTACGAGCAGTACTTC; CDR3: CSAVGGTYEQYF
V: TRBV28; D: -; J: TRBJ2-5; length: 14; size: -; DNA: TGTGCCACCACAACTTTAACCGACGAAGAGACCCAGTACTTC; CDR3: CATTTLTDEETQYF
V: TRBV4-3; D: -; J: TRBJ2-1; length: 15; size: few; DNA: TGCGCCAGCAGCCCGGGCCCAGCGGAATACAATGAGCAGTTCTTC; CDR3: CASSPGPAEYNEQFF
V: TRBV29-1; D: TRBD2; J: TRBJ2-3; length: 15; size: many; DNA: TGCAGCGTTGTCCGGACTAGCGGGGGTTCCGATACGCAGTATTTT; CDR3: CSVVRTSGGSDTQYF
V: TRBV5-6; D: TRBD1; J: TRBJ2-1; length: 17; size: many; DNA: TGTGCCAGCAGCCAGGACAGGGGGCCCCTAACCTACAATGAGCAGTTCTTC; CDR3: CASSQDRGPLTYNEQFF
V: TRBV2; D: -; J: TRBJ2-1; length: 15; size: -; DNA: TGTGCCAGCAGTGCCGGGACCATGTCATTCTATGAGCAGTTCTTC; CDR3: CASSAGTMSFYEQFF
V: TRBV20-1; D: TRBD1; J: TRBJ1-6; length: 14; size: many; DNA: TGCAGTGCATCTTCAGGGACAGTCAATTCACCCCTCCACTTT; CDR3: CSASSGTVNSPLHF
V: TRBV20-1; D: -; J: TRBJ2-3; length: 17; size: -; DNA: TGCAGTGCTAGAGGGGATACACGGGGGGCCGATCCAGATACGCAGTATTTT; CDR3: CSARGDTRGADPDTQYF
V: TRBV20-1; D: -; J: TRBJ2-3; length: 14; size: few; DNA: TGCAGTGCTAGAGATCCACGGACTGTGGATACGCAGTATTTT; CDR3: CSARDPRTVDTQYF
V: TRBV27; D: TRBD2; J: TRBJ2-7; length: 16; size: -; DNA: TGTGCCAGCAGTTTTAAGGGAGCGGGGGGGCTTGAGGAGCAGTACTTC; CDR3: CASSFKGAGGLEEQYF
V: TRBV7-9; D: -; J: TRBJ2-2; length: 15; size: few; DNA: TGTGCCAGCAGCTTAAAGGTACCCCACGCCGGGGAGCTGTTTTTT; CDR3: CASSLKVPHAGELFF
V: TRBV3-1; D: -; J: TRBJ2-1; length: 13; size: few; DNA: TGTGCCAGCAGCCGCTCCATATGGGTTGAGCAGTTCTTC; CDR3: CASSRSIWVEQFF
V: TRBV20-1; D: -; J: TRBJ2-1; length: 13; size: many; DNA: TGCAGTGCTACCCGGGGGCGCGGGGATGAGCAGTTCTTC; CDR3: CSATRGRGDEQFF